A single sample is the source of the 14 T cell receptor beta chains below, sequenced in a study of shared clonotypes between healthy human individuals. Naive CD8 isolation took CD45RO-negative cells positively selected for CCR7 and excluded terminally differentiated effector memory CD45RA+ cells. Clones were sequenced by immunoSEQ multiplex PCR, and TCRdb holds only the in-frame ones, with some missing. The sample shows around 2,000,000 clones, roughly 91% of them seen only once. The source material was naive CD8+ T cells from PBMCs. The receptors here all came from a man aged 18 to 29 in good health. Some clones in this sample may be carry-over from other donors' samples.

This chain joins TRBV2 and TRBJ1-3; TRBD1 might be the D (6 bases). This CDR3 has 16 amino acids. The germline V gene has CDR1 SNHLY and CDR2 FYNNEI. Trimming took off 5 bases at V and 0 bases at J, with 14 bases between the two ends. The CDR3 here is CASSTDRTYSGNTIYF. CDR3 nucleotide sequence: TGTGCCAGCAGTACAGACAGGACTTACTCTGGAAACACCATATATTTT. Full variable domain (missing parts from reference TRBV2 and TRBJ1-3): EPEVTQTPSHQVTQMGQEVILRCVPISNHLYFYWYRQILGQKVEFLVSFYNNEISEKSEIFDDQFSVERPDGSNFTLKIRSTKLEDSAMYFCASSTDRTYSGNTIYFGEGSWLTVV.

In its sample, this clone was seen once. J is TRBJ1-5 and V is TRBV19; D call uncertain. CDR1 is LNHDA and CDR2 is SQIVND in the germline V gene (reference sequence). Trimming removed 0 bases from V and 8 bases from J, with 11 bases in between. The CDR3 is 14 amino acids. The CDR3 sequence: CASSIDTRREPQHF. CDR3 in DNA: TGTGCCAGTAGTATAGATACGCGGAGGGAGCCCCAGCATTTT.

V usage is TRBV13 and J usage is TRBJ2-5, with 7 bases matching TRBD1. Losses at the gene ends were 0 bases for V and 10 bases for J; bases not matched to a gene: 14. The CDR3 is 16 amino acids. CDR1 is PRHDT and CDR2 is FYEKMQ in the germline V gene (reference sequence). The CDR3 sequence: CASSLGPSLKRQGQYF. CDR3 coding DNA: TGTGCCAGCAGCTTAGGCCCAAGCCTCAAGAGACAGGGCCAGTACTTC. Complete variable domain (other parts from reference TRBV13 and TRBJ2-5): AAGVIQSPRHLIKEKRETATLKCYPIPRHDTVYWYQQGPGQDPQFLISFYEKMQSDKGSIPDRFSAQQFSDYHSELNMSSLELGDSALYFCASSLGPSLKRQGQYFGPGTRLLVL.

The J gene is TRBJ2-7, the V gene TRBV9, with D possibly TRBD1 on 5 matching bases. CDR3 length: 13 residues. With 6 bases removed from V and 7 bases from J, the gap between germline ends came to 17 bases. From germline, CDR1 is SGDLS and CDR2 YYNGEE. CDR3 in DNA: TGTGCCAGCAAGAGGAGCGAATCAGGGGAGCAGTACTTC. It encodes CASKRSESGEQYF.

This sequence joins TRBV29-1 and TRBJ2-7, with 7 bases identical to TRBD2. V dropped 4 bases and J dropped 2; count of bases not matched to a gene: 14. The CDR3 has 16 amino acids. Germline CDR1 SQVTM, CDR2 ANQGSEA. CDR3 in amino acids: CSVGGTLRGVPYEQYF. The CDR3 region has the DNA TGCAGCGTTGGCGGAACCCTCCGGGGGGTCCCCTACGAGCAGTACTTC.

The chain links TRBV15 to TRBJ2-1; D call uncertain. V was clipped by 3 bases and J by 0 bases, with 6 bases between them. CDR3 size: 14 residues. CDR1 and CDR2 from the germline V gene are LNHNV and YYDKDF (reference sequence). In DNA form, the CDR3 reads TGTGCCACCAGCAGCAAAAGCTCCTACAATGAGCAGTTCTTC. This codes for CATSSKSSYNEQFF. The full variable domain, rest sourced from reference TRBV15 and TRBJ2-1, is DAMVIQNPRYQVTQFGKPVTLSCSQTLNHNVMYWYQQKSSQAPKLLFHYYDKDFNNEADTPDNFQSRRPNTSFCFLDIRSPGLGDTAMYLCATSSKSSYNEQFFGPGTRLTVL.

The chain links TRBV27 to TRBJ2-7; D not certain. The CDR3 length is 15 residues. Trimming took 5 bases from V and 5 from J, leaving 19 bases between them. Germline assignment: CDR1 MNHEY and CDR2 SMNVEV (reference sequence). Here the CDR3 DNA reads TGTGCCAGCAGTCTGGCCAGTTGGGCTTCCCACGAGCAGTACTTC. This gives the protein CASSLASWASHEQYF.

The chain has TRBV30 and TRBJ2-7; D is ambiguous. Trimming took off 1 base at V and 2 bases at J, with 9 bases between the two ends. In germline, CDR1 is GTSNPN, CDR2 SVGIG (reference sequence). CDR3 length: 13 amino acids. The CDR3 coding sequence is TGTGCCTGGAGTGACGAACCAACCTACGAGCAGTACTTC. It encodes CAWSDEPTYEQYF. The complete variable domain, with remaining parts taken from reference TRBV30 and TRBJ2-7, reads SQTIHQWPATLVQPVGSPLSLECTVEGTSNPNLYWYRQAAGRGLQLLFYSVGIGQISSEVPQNLSASRPQDRQFILSSKKLLLSDSGFYLCAWSDEPTYEQYFGPGTRLTVT.

The chain combines TRBV2 with TRBJ2-7, with 7 nucleotides matching TRBD2. V shed 6 bases, J shed 4 bases, and the junction held 9 bases outside the gene matches. Germline-derived CDR1 and CDR2 are SNHLY and FYNNEI. This CDR3 is 14 amino acids long. CDR3 nucleotide sequence: TGTGCCAGCAGCCAATCTAGCGGCACGTACGAGCAGTACTTC. Amino acids: CASSQSSGTYEQYF.

The table lists this clone with a count of one. The CDR3 region has the DNA TGCAGCGTGGGACAGGACAACTCTGGGGAGCTGTTTTTT. Protein product: CSVGQDNSGELFF. This chain connects TRBV29-1 to TRBJ2-2, with 8 bases lining up with TRBD1. The CDR3 runs 13 residues. With V trimmed by 6 bases and J by 8 bases, 8 bases remained unmatched. The V gene's germline CDR1 is SQVTM and CDR2 ANQGSEA.

This chain joins TRBV5-1 and TRBJ2-1, with a weak D call TRBD2 (5 bases). V lost 6 bases and J 6 bases, leaving 16 bases between the germline ends. The CDR3 is made up of 14 amino acids. Per germline, CDR1 SGHRS and CDR2 YFSETQ. The chain's CDR3 is CASTSSGSANEQFF. The CDR3 coding sequence is TGCGCCAGCACGAGTTCGGGGTCGGCCAATGAGCAGTTCTTC.

V gene TRBV6-5 combines with J gene TRBJ2-5, with D perhaps assigned TRBD1 or TRBD2 (6 bases each). Germline V lookup: CDR1 MNHEY, CDR2 SVGAGI. The V end was cut by 3 bases, the J end by 5 bases, with 16 bases between. This CDR3 region has 15 residues. CDR3 sequence (DNA): TGTGCCAGCAGTTATTCAGGGGAGCTAGCGGAGACCCAGTACTTC. This codes for CASSYSGELAETQYF.

As to this clone: One junction end disagrees with the germline gene, perhaps due to a read error. The rearrangement joins TRBV2 to TRBJ1-5; 9 nucleotides agree with TRBD1. From germline, CDR1 is SNHLY and CDR2 FYNNEI. CDR3 length: 16 residues. The CDR3 loop reads CASSEVGQGFGQPQHF. The CDR3, as DNA: TGTGCCAGCAGCGAAGTTGGACAGGGGTTTGGTCAGCCCCAGCATTTT. Drawing the rest from reference TRBV2 and TRBJ1-5, the complete variable domain is EPEVTQTPSHQVTQMGQEVILRCVPISNHLYFYWYRQILGQKVEFLVSFYNNEISEKSEIFDDQFSVERPDGSNFTLKIRSTKLEDSAMYFCASSEVGQGFGQPQHFGDGTRLSIL.

This clone was seen once. The chain has TRBV5-6 and TRBJ2-7; the D call may be TRBD1 or TRBD2 (5 bases each). The CDR3 is made up of 14 amino acids. Trimming shortened V by 2 bases and J by 6 bases, and 15 bases separated the two germline ends. Germline loops: CDR1 SGHDT, CDR2 YYEEEE. The CDR3 DNA is TGTGCCAGCAGCTTCGGGACCGGGACGGGCGAGCAGTACTTC. This sequence encodes CASSFGTGTGEQYF.